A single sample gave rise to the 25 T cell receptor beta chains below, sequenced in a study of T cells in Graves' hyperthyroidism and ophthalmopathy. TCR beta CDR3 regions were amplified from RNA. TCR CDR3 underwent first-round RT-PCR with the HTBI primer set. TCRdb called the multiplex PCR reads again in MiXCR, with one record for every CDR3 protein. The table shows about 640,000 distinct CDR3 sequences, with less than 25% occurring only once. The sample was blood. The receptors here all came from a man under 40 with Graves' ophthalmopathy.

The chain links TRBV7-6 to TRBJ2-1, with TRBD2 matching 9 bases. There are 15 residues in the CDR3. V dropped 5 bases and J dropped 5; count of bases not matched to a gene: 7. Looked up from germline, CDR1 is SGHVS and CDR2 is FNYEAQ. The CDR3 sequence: CASSRLLAGNNEQFF. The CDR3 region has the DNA TGTGCCAGCAGCCGATTACTAGCGGGTAACAATGAGCAGTTCTTC. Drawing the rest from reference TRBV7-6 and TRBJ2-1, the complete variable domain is GAGVSQSPRYKVTKRGQDVALRCDPISGHVSLYWYRQALGQGPEFLTYFNYEAQQDKSGLPNDRFSAERPEGSISTLTIQRTEQRDSAMYRCASSRLLAGNNEQFFGPGTRLTVL.

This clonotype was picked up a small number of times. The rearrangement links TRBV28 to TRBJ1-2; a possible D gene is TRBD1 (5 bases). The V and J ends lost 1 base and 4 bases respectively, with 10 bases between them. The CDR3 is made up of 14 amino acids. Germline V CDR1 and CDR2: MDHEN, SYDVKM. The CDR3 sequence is CASSLLDSPYGYTF. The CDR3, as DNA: TGTGCCAGCAGTTTATTAGACAGTCCCTATGGCTACACCTTC.

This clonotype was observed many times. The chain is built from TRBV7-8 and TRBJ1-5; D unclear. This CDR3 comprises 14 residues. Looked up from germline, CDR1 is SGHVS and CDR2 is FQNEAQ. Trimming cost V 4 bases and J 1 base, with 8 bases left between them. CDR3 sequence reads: CASSYGRSNQPQHF. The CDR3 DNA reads TGTGCCAGCAGCTACGGTAGGAGCAATCAGCCCCAGCATTTT.

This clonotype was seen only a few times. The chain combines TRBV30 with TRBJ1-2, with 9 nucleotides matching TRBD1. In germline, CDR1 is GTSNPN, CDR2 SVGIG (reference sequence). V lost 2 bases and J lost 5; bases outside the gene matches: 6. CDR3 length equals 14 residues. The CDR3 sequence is CAWSSTGGGYGYTF. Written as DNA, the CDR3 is TGTGCCTGGAGTTCAACAGGGGGCGGTTATGGCTACACCTTC.

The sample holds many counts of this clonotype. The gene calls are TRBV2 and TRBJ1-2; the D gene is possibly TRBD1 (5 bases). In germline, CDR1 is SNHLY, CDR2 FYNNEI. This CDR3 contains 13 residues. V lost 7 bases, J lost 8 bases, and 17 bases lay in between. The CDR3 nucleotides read TGTGCCAGCAACTCGGGACCCCCAGGGGGCTACACCTTC. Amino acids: CASNSGPPGGYTF.

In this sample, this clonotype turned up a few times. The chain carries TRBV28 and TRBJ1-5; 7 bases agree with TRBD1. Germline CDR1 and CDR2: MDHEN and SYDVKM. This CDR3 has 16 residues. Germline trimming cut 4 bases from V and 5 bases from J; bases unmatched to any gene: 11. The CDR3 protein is CASSSPFTGVDQPQHF. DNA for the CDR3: TGTGCCAGCAGTTCCCCTTTTACAGGGGTCGATCAGCCCCAGCATTTT.

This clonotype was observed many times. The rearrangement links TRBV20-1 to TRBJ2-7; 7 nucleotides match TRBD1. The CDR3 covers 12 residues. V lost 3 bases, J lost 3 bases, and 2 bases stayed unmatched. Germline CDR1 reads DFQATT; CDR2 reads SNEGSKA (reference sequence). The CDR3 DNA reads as TGCAGTGCTAGCGGGACAGACTACGAGCAGTACTTC. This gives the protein CSASGTDYEQYF.

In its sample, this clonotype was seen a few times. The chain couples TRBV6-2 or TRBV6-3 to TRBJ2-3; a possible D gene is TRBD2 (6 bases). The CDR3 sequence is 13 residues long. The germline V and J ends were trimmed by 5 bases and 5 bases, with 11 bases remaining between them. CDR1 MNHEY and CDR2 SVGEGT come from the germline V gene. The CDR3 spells CASSGGLLDTQYF. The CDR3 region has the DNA TGTGCCAGCAGTGGGGGACTCCTAGATACGCAGTATTTT.

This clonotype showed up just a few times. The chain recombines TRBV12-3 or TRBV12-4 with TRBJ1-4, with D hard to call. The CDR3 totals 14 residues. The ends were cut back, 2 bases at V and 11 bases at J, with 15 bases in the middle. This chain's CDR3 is CASSLRPYGGKLFF. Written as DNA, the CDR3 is TGTGCCAGCAGTTTACGGCCCTATGGTGGTAAACTGTTTTTT.

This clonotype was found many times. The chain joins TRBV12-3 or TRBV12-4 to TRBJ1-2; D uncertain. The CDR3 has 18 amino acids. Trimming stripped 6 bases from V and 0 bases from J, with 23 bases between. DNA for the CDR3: TGTGCCAGCAGCCAGTGGAATTGGAAGGTGGGAGCTAACTATGGCTACACCTTC. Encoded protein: CASSQWNWKVGANYGYTF.

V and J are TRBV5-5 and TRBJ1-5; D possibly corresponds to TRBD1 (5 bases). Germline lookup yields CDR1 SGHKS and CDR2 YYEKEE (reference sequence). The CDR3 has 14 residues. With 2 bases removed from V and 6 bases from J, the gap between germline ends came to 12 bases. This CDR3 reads CASSFGQGGQPQHF. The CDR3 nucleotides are TGTGCCAGCAGCTTCGGGCAGGGTGGTCAGCCCCAGCATTTT.

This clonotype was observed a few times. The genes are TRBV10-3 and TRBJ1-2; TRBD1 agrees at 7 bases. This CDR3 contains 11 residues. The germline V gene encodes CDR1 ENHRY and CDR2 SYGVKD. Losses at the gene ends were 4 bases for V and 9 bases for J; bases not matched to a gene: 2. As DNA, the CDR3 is TGTGCCATCAGTGCACAGGGGCGCTACACCTTC. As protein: CAISAQGRYTF.

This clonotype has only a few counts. The CDR3 protein is CASSLAVGRGGGYTF. The CDR3 DNA sequence: TGTGCCAGCAGCTTAGCGGTGGGGAGGGGCGGCGGCTACACCTTC. The genes are TRBV7-9 and TRBJ1-2; TRBD1 might be the D (5 bases). V gave up 0 bases and J gave up 8 bases, with 16 bases separating them. This CDR3 has 15 amino acids. Germline V gene data show CDR1 as SEHNR and CDR2 as FQNEAQ (reference sequence).

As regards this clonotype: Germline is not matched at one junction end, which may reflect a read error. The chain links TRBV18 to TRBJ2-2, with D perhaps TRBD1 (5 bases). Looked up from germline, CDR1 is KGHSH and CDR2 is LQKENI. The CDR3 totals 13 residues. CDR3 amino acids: CASSLKGATKNLF. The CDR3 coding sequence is TGTGCCAGCTCACTAAAAGGGGCAACGAAAAACCTTTTT.

In DNA form, the CDR3 reads TGTGCCACCAGCACTCCAGTTGCTAACTATGGCTACACCTTC. Translating gives CATSTPVANYGYTF. The genes are TRBV15 and TRBJ1-2, with no clear D. With 4 bases removed from V and 0 bases from J, the gap between germline ends came to 9 bases. The CDR3 has 14 amino acids. Looked up from germline, CDR1 is LNHNV and CDR2 is YYDKDF (reference sequence).

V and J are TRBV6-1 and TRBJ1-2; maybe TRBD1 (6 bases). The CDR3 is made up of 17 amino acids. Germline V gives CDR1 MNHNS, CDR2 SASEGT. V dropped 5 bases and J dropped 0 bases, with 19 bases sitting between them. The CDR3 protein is CASSYWGRGEANYGYTF. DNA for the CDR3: TGTGCCAGCAGTTATTGGGGTAGGGGGGAAGCTAACTATGGCTACACCTTC.

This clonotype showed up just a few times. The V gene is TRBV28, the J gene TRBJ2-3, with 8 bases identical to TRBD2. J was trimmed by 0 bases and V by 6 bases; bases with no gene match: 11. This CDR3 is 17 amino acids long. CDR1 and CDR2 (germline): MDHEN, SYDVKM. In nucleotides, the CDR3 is TGTGCCAGCAGCTCCCCCGGGCGGGAGGATAGCACAGATACGCAGTATTTT. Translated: CASSSPGREDSTDTQYF.

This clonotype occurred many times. CDR3 nucleotides: TGTGCCAGCAGTTATGGGGCCACCGATCCTACGCAGTATTTT. Its protein product is CASSYGATDPTQYF. The chain employs TRBV5-6 and TRBJ2-3, with D tentatively TRBD1 (5 bases). Trimming removed 5 bases from V and 8 bases from J, with 18 bases in between. Germline-derived CDR1 and CDR2 are SGHDT and YYEEEE. The CDR3 totals 14 residues.

The CDR3 DNA is TGTGCCAGTAGTATAGACGCTAGCGACGAGGATGAGCAGTTCTTC. Its protein is CASSIDASDEDEQFF. The chain joins TRBV19 to TRBJ2-1, with D possibly being TRBD2 (6 bases). Germline assignment: CDR1 LNHDA and CDR2 SQIVND (reference sequence). Trimming left V 0 bases short and J 8 bases short, with 14 bases between. The CDR3 runs 15 residues. Complete variable domain (other parts from reference TRBV19 and TRBJ2-1): DGGITQSPKYLFRKEGQNVTLSCEQNLNHDAMYWYRQDPGQGLRLIYYSQIVNDFQKGDIAEGYSVSREKKESFPLTVTSAQKNPTAFYLCASSIDASDEDEQFFGPGTRLTVL.

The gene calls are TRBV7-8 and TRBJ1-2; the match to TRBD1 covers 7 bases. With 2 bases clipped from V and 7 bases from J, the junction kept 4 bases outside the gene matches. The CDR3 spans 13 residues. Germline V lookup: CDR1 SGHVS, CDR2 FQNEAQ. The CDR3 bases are TGTGCCAGCAGCTTACGACAGGGCGGTGGCTACACCTTC. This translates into CASSLRQGGGYTF.

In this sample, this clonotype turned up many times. CDR3 amino acids: CASSLAGSGSAYNEQFF. CDR3 coding DNA: TGCGCCAGCAGCTTGGCTGGGAGCGGGAGCGCTTACAATGAGCAGTTCTTC. The chain has TRBV5-1 and TRBJ2-1; TRBD2 agrees at 8 bases. This CDR3 has 17 residues. Per germline, CDR1 SGHRS and CDR2 YFSETQ. J lost 4 bases, V lost 0 bases, and 9 bases had no gene match. The complete variable domain, with remaining parts taken from reference TRBV5-1 and TRBJ2-1, reads KAGVTQTPRYLIKTRGQQVTLSCSPISGHRSVSWYQQTPGQGLQFLFEYFSETQRNKGNFPGRFSGRQFSNSRSEMNVSTLELGDSALYLCASSLAGSGSAYNEQFFGPGTRLTVL.

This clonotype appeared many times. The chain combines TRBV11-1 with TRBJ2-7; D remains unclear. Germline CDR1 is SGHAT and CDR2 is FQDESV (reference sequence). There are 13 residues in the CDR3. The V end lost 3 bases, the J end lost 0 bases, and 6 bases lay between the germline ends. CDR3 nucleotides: TGTGCCAGCAGCTTTTCACCCTCCTACGAGCAGTACTTC. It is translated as CASSFSPSYEQYF. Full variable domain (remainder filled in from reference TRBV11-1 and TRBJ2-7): EAEVAQSPRYKITEKSQAVAFWCDPISGHATLYWYRQILGQGPELLVQFQDESVVDDSQLPKDRFSAERLKGVDSTLKIQPAELGDSAMYLCASSFSPSYEQYFGPGTRLTVT.

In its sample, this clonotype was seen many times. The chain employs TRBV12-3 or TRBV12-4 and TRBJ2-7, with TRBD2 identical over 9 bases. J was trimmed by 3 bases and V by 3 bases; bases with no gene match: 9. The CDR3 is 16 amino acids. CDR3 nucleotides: TGTGCCAGCAGTTTGATTAGCGGGAGAAGATTCTACGAGCAGTACTTC. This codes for CASSLISGRRFYEQYF.

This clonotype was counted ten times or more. CDR3 DNA sequence: TGTGCCAGCAGCTCGGCAGGGAAGACCTACGAGCAGTACTTC. This sequence encodes CASSSAGKTYEQYF. V and J are TRBV11-2 and TRBJ2-7; maybe TRBD1 (5 bases). This CDR3 is built from 14 residues. Trimming stripped 4 bases from V and 2 bases from J, with 12 bases between. The germline V gene has CDR1 SGHAT and CDR2 FQNNGV.

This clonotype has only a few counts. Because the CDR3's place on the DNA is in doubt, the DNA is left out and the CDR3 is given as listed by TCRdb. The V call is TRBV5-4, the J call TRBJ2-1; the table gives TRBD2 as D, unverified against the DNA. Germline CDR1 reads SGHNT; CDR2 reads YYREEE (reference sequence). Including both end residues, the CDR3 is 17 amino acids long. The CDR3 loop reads CASSLVAGGSSYNEQLF.